This TCR beta chain was found in a study of T cells expressing NK-cell markers. At the level of the study: It was sorted CD3+CD56-NKG2C+, CD3+CD56+NKG2C- and CD3+CD56+NKG2C+ T cells that provided the TCR beta repertoires. Notes on the study in general: NKG2C+ dominant clonotype frequencies in six or seven donors were roughly 1.0-7.5% of CD8+ T cells.

Remarks on this clonotype: Its antigen is currently unknown.

It was by 5'RACE template switching with UMIs that TCR beta cDNA was made. Reanalyzing the 5' RACE reads, TCRdb keeps one entry per CDR3 protein, without DNA. The table for this sample gives around 14,000 distinct CDR3 sequences. The CDR3 loop spans 17 amino acids. CDR1 is KGHDR, CDR2 SFDVKD, per germline. The sequence was collected from a man aged 18 to 69 in good health. The sequenced sample consisted of blood T cells: a sorted CD56 or NKG2C T cell subset, CD4+ or CD8+ T cells, or bulk PBMC T cells (not recorded which). This chain joins TRBV24-1 and TRBJ2-1; with no DNA, the TCRdb D assignment of TRBD2 cannot be verified. This CDR3 is CATSDYPSGSVYNEQFF.